Sequencing of this TCR beta chain was carried out in a study of blood T cell repertoires in COVID-19. Overall study context: Sites across the United States, Italy and Spain contributed samples from acute and convalescent COVID-19. T cells, B-cell-depleted T cells, or PBMCs supplied cDNA or gDNA.

Original analysis: Amplified reference gene primers provided the basis for estimating nucleated cell counts. Clones were read by immunoSEQ multiplex PCR, and TCRdb kept only the in-frame ones, dropping some. The D gene and trimming were derived from the DNA, and the V and J assignments and clone size from that table. The sample lists about 210,000 clones, 65% to 85% occurring once. V was cut by 5 bases and J by 3 bases, with 9 bases left in between. This CDR3 is built from 13 residues. The germline V gene has CDR1 MNHEY and CDR2 SVGAGI. The receptor comes from a woman aged 50 to 60 with acute or convalescent COVID-19. The sequenced sample consisted of peripheral blood. The chain recombines TRBV6-5 with TRBJ2-3; the D gene is possibly TRBD1 (5 bases). CDR3 region: CASSRQGTDTQYF. DNA of the CDR3: TGTGCCAGCAGTCGTCAGGGAACAGATACGCAGTATTTT.